This T cell receptor (beta chain) is drawn from a study of Ad26.COV2.S vaccination and SARS-CoV-2 variants. Looking at the study overall: By the intramuscular route, Ad26.COV2.S was given once, or twice 56 days apart.

Stated treatment: 15 to 20 received Ad26.COV2.S at low or high dose, single or two shots; 5 received placebo; per-sample allocation not given. The study sampled participants on day 63 after the first vaccine or placebo injection. V trimming: 7 bases; J trimming: 2 bases; junction bases outside the gene matches: 9. Germline-derived CDR1 and CDR2 are SGHRS and YFSETQ. CDR3 length: 15 amino acids. Clones were read by immunoSEQ multiplex PCR, and TCRdb kept only the in-frame ones, dropping some. The sample holds about 320,000 clones, roughly 90% seen once. This material consisted of peripheral blood, taken in a trial of Ad26.COV2.S vaccine versus placebo. This clonotype was sampled from a person between 18 and 59 years old who received the Ad26.COV2.S COVID-19 vaccine or a placebo. J is TRBJ2-5 and V is TRBV5-1; 9 bases map to TRBD2. The CDR3 DNA reads as TGCGCCAGCGGGGAGACTAGCGGATCACAAGAGACCCAGTACTTC. It encodes CASGETSGSQETQYF.